This T cell receptor (beta chain) was documented in a study of blood T cell repertoires in COVID-19. Germline loops: CDR1 SGHAT, CDR2 FQNNGV. The CDR3 is made up of 11 amino acids. The ends were cut back, 2 bases at V and 3 bases at J, with 2 bases in the middle. Using immunoSEQ multiplex PCR, the repertoire was profiled, and TCRdb retains in-frame clones only, with some absent. This table holds about 270,000 clones, roughly nine tenths found once. This TCR came from a woman in her forties or fifties who had recovered from COVID-19. The sequencing input was PBMCs or T cells enriched from blood (not recorded which). V is TRBV11-2 and J is TRBJ2-7, with D unclear. The CDR3 reads CASSLLYEQYF. As DNA, the CDR3 is TGTGCCAGCAGCTTACTCTACGAGCAGTACTTC.